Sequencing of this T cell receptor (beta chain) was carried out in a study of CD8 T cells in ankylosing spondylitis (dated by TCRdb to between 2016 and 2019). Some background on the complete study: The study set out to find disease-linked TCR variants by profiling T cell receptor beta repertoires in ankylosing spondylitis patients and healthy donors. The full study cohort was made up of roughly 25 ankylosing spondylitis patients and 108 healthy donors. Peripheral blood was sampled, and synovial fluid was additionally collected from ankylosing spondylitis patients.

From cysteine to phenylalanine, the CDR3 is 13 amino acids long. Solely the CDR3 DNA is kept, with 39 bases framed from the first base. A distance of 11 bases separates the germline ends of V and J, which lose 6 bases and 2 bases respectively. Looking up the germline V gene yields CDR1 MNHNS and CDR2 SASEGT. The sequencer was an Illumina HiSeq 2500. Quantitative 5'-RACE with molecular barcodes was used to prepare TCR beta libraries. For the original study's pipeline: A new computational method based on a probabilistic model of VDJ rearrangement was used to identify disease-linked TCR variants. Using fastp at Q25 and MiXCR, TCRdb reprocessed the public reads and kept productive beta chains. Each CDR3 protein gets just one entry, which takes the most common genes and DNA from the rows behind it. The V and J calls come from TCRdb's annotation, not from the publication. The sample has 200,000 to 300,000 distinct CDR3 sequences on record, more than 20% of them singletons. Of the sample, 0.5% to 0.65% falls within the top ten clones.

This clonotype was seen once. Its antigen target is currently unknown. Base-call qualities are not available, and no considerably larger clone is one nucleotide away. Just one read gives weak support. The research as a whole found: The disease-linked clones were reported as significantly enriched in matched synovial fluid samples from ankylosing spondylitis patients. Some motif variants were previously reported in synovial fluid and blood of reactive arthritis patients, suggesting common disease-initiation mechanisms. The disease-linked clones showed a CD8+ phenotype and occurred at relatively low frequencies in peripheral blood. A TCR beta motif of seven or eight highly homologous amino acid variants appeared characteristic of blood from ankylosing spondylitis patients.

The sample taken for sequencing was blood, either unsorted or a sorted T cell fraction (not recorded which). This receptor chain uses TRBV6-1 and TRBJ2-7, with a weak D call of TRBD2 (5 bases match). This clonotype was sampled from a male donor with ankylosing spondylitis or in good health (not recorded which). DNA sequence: TGTGCCAGCAGGGGCCTAGCTGCCTACGAGCAGTACTTC. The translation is CASRGLAAYEQYF.